Reported below is one TCR beta chain. Its antigen is unknown. Treatment: some 20 received Ad26.COV2.S at low or high dose, single or two shots; roughly five received placebo; per-sample allocation not given. Material that was analyzed had been drawn on day 63 after the first vaccine or placebo injection. The sample is drawn from a study of Ad26.COV2.S vaccination and SARS-CoV-2 variants. General study results and limits: Vaccine recipients surpassed placebo recipients in spike-specific TCR breadth. Researchers reported similar non-spike TCR breadth in vaccine and placebo recipients.

Sequencing was performed with immunoSEQ multiplex PCR; in TCRdb, only in-frame clones are kept and a portion is missing. The table records under 550,000 clones, 90% of them present only once. The clonotype was recovered from a person aged 18-60 years who received the Ad26.COV2.S COVID-19 vaccine or a placebo. Specimen: peripheral blood, collected in a trial of Ad26.COV2.S vaccine versus placebo.

CDR3 nucleotide sequence: TGTGCCACATTAAACAGGGGCCTGGTGGAGACCCAGTACTTC. This codes for CATLNRGLVETQYF. The V call is TRBV2, the J call TRBJ2-5, with 7 bases aligning to TRBD1. V shed 10 bases and J 5 bases; nucleotides not matched to a gene: 13. This CDR3 is built from 14 residues. Germline CDR1 is SNHLY and CDR2 is FYNNEI.